Each of the 22 T cell receptor beta chains below was sequenced from the same sample in a study of cytomegalovirus exposure and HLA in healthy donors. Both 60 Vbeta primers and 13 Jbeta primers went into the PCR. Assay: immunoSEQ multiplex PCR; the TCRdb copy retains only in-frame clones and omits some. This sample has some 150,000 clones, with roughly 77% found just once. Sequenced input: PBMCs. The receptors come from a man younger than 45 in good health and CMV-seropositive.

J is TRBJ2-7 and V is TRBV5-1; a possible D gene is TRBD2 (5 bases). The V end lost 0 bases, the J end lost 5 bases, and 12 bases lay between the germline ends. The germline CDR1 and CDR2 sequences are SGHRS and YFSETQ. The CDR3 is 14 amino acids. The CDR3 DNA is TGCGCCAGCAGCTTGGTTTCCGGGGTCAACGAGCAGTACTTC. It specifies CASSLVSGVNEQYF.

This chain uses TRBV19 with TRBJ1-4; D may be TRBD1 (5 bases). CDR3 length equals 16 residues. In germline, CDR1 is LNHDA, CDR2 SQIVND (reference sequence). V gave up 5 bases and J gave up 4 bases, with 17 bases separating them. For the CDR3, the DNA is TGTGCCAGTAGTCTGACTCCGGGACTGCATAATGAAAAACTGTTTTTT. It specifies CASSLTPGLHNEKLFF. Drawing the rest from reference TRBV19 and TRBJ1-4, the complete variable domain is DGGITQSPKYLFRKEGQNVTLSCEQNLNHDAMYWYRQDPGQGLRLIYYSQIVNDFQKGDIAEGYSVSREKKESFPLTVTSAQKNPTAFYLCASSLTPGLHNEKLFFGSGTQLSVL.

The chain links TRBV25-1 to TRBJ2-5, with 11 bases identical to TRBD1. V was clipped by 7 bases and J by 3 bases; unmatched bases: 10. CDR1 MGHDK and CDR2 SYGVNS come from the germline V gene. The CDR3 has 16 residues. In DNA, the CDR3 is TGTGCCAGCACCCGAACGTGGGACAGGGGGAAAGAGACCCAGTACTTC. Translating gives CASTRTWDRGKETQYF.

The chain is built from TRBV27 and TRBJ2-7, with TRBD2 matching 7 bases. The CDR3 loop spans 15 amino acids. Germline CDR1 MNHEY, CDR2 SMNVEV (reference sequence). The V segment lost 10 bases and the J segment 5 bases; nucleotides outside the gene matches: 17. The CDR3 coding sequence is TGTGCCACCATGGGAGGGACCGGATGGGGGGACGAGCAGTACTTC. Translated: CATMGGTGWGDEQYF.

The CDR3 bases are TGTGCCAGCAGTGAATACTCCAGGGGGCATGAAAAACTGTTTTTT. It specifies CASSEYSRGHEKLFF. The chain links TRBV25-1 to TRBJ1-4; the match to TRBD1 covers 8 bases. Germline V gene data show CDR1 as MGHDK and CDR2 as SYGVNS. This CDR3 is 15 amino acids long. Trimming cost V 0 bases and J 6 bases; bases outside gene matches: 3. The variable domain in full, completed from reference TRBV25-1 and TRBJ1-4, reads EADIYQTPRYLVIGTGKKITLECSQTMGHDKMYWYQQDPGMELHLIHYSYGVNSTEKGDLSSESTVSRIRTEHFPLTLESARPSHTSQYLCASSEYSRGHEKLFFGSGTQLSVL.

The chain recombines TRBV2 with TRBJ1-5, with unresolved D. Germline V gene lookup returns CDR1 SNHLY and CDR2 FYNNEI. The CDR3 contains 14 residues. V lost 2 bases and J 3 bases, leaving 8 bases between the germline ends. This CDR3 reads CASSEPRYNQPQHF. The CDR3 DNA follows: TGTGCCAGCAGTGAACCGAGGTACAATCAGCCCCAGCATTTT.

This clone was observed a few times. This chain links TRBV28 with TRBJ2-6; D not resolved. V was trimmed by 3 bases and J by 2 bases, leaving 11 bases between them. The germline CDR1 and CDR2 sequences are MDHEN and SYDVKM. CDR3 length: 16 residues. This CDR3 reads CASSFLPSAGANVLTF. The CDR3 DNA is TGTGCCAGCAGTTTCCTTCCCTCGGCTGGGGCCAACGTCCTGACTTTC.

This clone came up once. The rearrangement joins TRBV28 to TRBJ1-1; 7 bases map to TRBD1. The CDR3 runs 16 residues. Germline trimming cut 4 bases from V and 4 bases from J; bases unmatched to any gene: 12. The germline gives CDR1 MDHEN, CDR2 SYDVKM. CDR3 sequence reads: CASSSHEQGWATEAFF. The CDR3 DNA is TGTGCCAGCAGTTCTCACGAACAGGGGTGGGCCACTGAAGCTTTCTTT.

The rearrangement joins TRBV11-2 to TRBJ1-6; D is possibly TRBD1 (5 bases). V was trimmed by 5 bases and J by 7 bases, leaving 15 bases between them. CDR3 size: 15 residues. From germline, CDR1 is SGHAT and CDR2 FQNNGV. The CDR3 DNA follows: TGTGCCAGCAGCCCGGGGACTGCGGGGAATTCACCCCTCCACTTT. This gives the protein CASSPGTAGNSPLHF.

This rearrangement joins TRBV9 to TRBJ2-7, with 8 bases lining up with TRBD1. The CDR3 runs to 15 residues. Germline CDR1 and CDR2: SGDLS and YYNGEE. V trimming: 3 bases; J trimming: 3 bases; junction bases outside the gene matches: 8. DNA of the CDR3: TGTGCCAGCAGCGGAACCGGGACAGGCAACTACGAGCAGTACTTC. Protein sequence: CASSGTGTGNYEQYF.

The genes are TRBV18 and TRBJ2-4; no reliable D call. The germline CDR1 and CDR2 sequences are KGHSH and LQKENI. CDR3 length equals 16 residues. The V gene lost 2 bases and the J gene lost 0 bases, with 11 bases spanning the gap. The CDR3 coding sequence is TGTGCCAGCTCACCATTGCCGCAGGCAGCCAAAAACATTCAGTACTTC. Translated: CASSPLPQAAKNIQYF. Full variable domain (missing parts from reference TRBV18 and TRBJ2-4): NAGVMQNPRHLVRRRGQEARLRCSPMKGHSHVYWYRQLPEEGLKFMVYLQKENIIDESGMPKERFSAEFPKEGPSILRIQQVVRGDSAAYFCASSPLPQAAKNIQYFGAGTRLSVL.

The chain carries TRBV6-6 and TRBJ2-7, with a tentative D call TRBD2 (5 bases). The length of the CDR3 is 13 residues. Trimming took 2 bases from V and 4 from J, leaving 9 bases between them. Germline CDR1 and CDR2: MNHNY and SVGAGI (reference sequence). The CDR3 DNA follows: TGTGCCAGCAGTTACAGGGAGTTGTACGAGCAGTACTTC. Protein product: CASSYRELYEQYF.

This chain joins TRBV4-1 and TRBJ2-4; D call uncertain. Germline CDR1 is MGHRA and CDR2 is YSYEKL. This CDR3 spans 15 amino acids. Trimming removed 4 bases at V and 0 bases at J, with 10 bases between. The CDR3 DNA reads TGCGCCAGCAGCCCCCCGGAGCTAGCCAAAAACATTCAGTACTTC. Translated: CASSPPELAKNIQYF.

The gene calls are TRBV7-2 and TRBJ1-6, with D possibly matching TRBD1 (6 bases). Germline CDR1 SGHTA, CDR2 FQGNSA. The CDR3 runs 14 residues. V was clipped by 1 base and J by 10 bases, with 11 bases between them. CDR3 coding DNA: TGTGCCAGCAGCTTAGACAGGGTGCCCTCACCCCTCCACTTT. Its protein is CASSLDRVPSPLHF.

The chain combines TRBV28 with TRBJ2-5; possible D gene TRBD2, 5 bases. The germline V gene has CDR1 MDHEN and CDR2 SYDVKM. The CDR3 is made up of 14 amino acids. Trimming removed 6 bases from V and 5 bases from J, with 16 bases in between. The CDR3 region has the DNA TGTGCCAGCAGGGTTGGACGGGGAAGGGAGACCCAGTACTTC. It codes for CASRVGRGRETQYF.

DNA for the CDR3: TGTGCCAGCAGTTTAGGGCAGGCGCGCAATCAGCCCCAGCATTTT. Protein product: CASSLGQARNQPQHF. J is TRBJ1-5 and V is TRBV28; D unresolved. Trimming removed 2 bases from V and 2 bases from J, with 10 bases in between. The CDR3 is 15 amino acids. Germline V gene sequence: CDR1 MDHEN, CDR2 SYDVKM.

The chain carries TRBV2 and TRBJ2-6, with D unclear. The length of the CDR3 is 13 residues. From germline, CDR1 is SNHLY and CDR2 FYNNEI. Trimming removed 8 bases at V and 3 bases at J, with 8 bases between. CDR3 sequence reads: CASQAIGANVLTF. The CDR3 DNA follows: TGTGCCAGCCAAGCTATTGGGGCCAACGTCCTGACTTTC.

This chain connects TRBV10-3 to TRBJ2-7, with 8 bases lining up with TRBD2. The trim removed 6 bases at V and 7 bases at J, leaving 8 bases unmatched. Germline V gene sequence: CDR1 ENHRY, CDR2 SYGVKD. The CDR3 has 13 residues. CDR3 sequence reads: CAISPGGDIEQYF. The CDR3 coding sequence is TGTGCCATCAGCCCCGGGGGGGACATTGAGCAGTACTTC.

The chain is built from TRBV10-3 and TRBJ2-7; 10 bases map to TRBD2. Germline V gene sequence: CDR1 ENHRY, CDR2 SYGVKD. V shed 3 bases, J shed 2 bases, and the junction held 7 bases outside the gene matches. The CDR3 spans 16 residues. The CDR3 here is CAISDQAGGHTYEQYF. For the CDR3, the DNA is TGTGCCATCAGTGATCAAGCGGGGGGGCATACCTACGAGCAGTACTTC.

This clone was counted a few times. A read error may produce the germline difference seen at one junction end. This chain joins TRBV7-9 and TRBJ2-7, with 7 bases lining up with TRBD1. The CDR3 is 17 amino acids. CDR1 and CDR2 (germline): SEHNR, FQNEAQ (reference sequence). This chain's CDR3 is CASSVAIDRANTYEQYF. The CDR3 bases are TGTGCCAGCAGCGTAGCCATTGACAGGGCCAACACCTACGAGCAGTACTTC.

This chain joins TRBV10-1 and TRBJ2-3, with D maybe TRBD1 (6 bases). V lost 3 bases and J lost 2, with 12 bases in between. This CDR3 comprises 15 residues. Germline values: CDR1 WNHNN, CDR2 SYGVQD (reference sequence). The CDR3 region has the DNA TGCGCCAGCAGTGAAACAGGGAGTAACACAGATACGCAGTATTTT. Translated, it gives CASSETGSNTDTQYF.

The chain carries TRBV27 and TRBJ1-4, with 10 nucleotides matching TRBD1. The V segment lost 6 bases and the J segment 7 bases; nucleotides outside the gene matches: 5. Germline CDR1 reads MNHEY; CDR2 reads SMNVEV (reference sequence). This CDR3 has 14 residues. CDR3 in DNA: TGTGCCAGCAGACCGGGACAGGGGTTTGAAAAACTGTTTTTT. This gives the protein CASRPGQGFEKLFF.